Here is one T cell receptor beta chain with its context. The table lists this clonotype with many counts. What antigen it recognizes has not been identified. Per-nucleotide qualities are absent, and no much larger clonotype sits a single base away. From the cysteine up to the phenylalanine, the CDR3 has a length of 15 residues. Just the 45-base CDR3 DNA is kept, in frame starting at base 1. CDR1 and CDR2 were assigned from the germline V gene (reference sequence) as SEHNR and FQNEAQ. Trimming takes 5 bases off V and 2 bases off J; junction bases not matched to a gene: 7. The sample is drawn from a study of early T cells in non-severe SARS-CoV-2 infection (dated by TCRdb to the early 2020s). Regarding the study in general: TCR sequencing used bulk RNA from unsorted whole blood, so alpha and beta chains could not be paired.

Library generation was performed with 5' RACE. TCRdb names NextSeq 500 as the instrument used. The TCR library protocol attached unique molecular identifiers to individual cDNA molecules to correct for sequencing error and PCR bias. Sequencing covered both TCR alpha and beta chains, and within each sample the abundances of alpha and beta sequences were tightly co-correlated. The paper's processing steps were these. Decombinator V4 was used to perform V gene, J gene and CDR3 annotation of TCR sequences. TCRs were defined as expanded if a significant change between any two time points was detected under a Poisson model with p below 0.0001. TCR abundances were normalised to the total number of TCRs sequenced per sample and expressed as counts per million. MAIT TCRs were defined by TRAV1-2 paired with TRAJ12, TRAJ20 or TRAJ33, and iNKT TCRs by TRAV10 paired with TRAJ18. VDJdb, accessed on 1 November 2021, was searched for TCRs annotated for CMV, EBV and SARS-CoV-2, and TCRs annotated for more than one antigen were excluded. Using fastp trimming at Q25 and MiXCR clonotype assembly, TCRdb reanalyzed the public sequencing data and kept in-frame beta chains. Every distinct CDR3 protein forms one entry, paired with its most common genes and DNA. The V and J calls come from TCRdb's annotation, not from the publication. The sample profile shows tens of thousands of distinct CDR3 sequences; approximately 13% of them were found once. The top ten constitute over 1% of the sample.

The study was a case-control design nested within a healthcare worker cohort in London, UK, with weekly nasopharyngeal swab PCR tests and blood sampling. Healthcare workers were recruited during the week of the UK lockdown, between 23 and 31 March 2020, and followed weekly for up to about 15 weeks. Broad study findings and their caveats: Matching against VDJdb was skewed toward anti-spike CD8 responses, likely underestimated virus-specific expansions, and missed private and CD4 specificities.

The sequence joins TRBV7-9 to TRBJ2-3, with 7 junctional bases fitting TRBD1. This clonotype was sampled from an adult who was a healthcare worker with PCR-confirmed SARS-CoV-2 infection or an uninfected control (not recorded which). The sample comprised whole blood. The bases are TGTGCCAGCAGCATAGGGGGCCCGGCCACAGATACGCAGTATTTT. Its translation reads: CASSIGGPATDTQYF.